The 14 T cell receptor beta chains below come from one sample, sequenced in a study of metastatic and nonmetastatic thyroid tumors. TCRdb ran MiXCR on the PCR reads. The sample includes around 41,000 clones, around 3.1% seen only once; the top ten take approximately 9.8%. Thyroid surgery took place with no prior treatment in any patient. The material sequenced was blood. The receptors stem from a female donor with papillary thyroid cancer or a benign thyroid nodule (not recorded which). Some clones in this sample may be carry-over from other donors' samples.

The chain links TRBV7-3 to TRBJ2-1; a weak D match, TRBD1 (6 bases). The CDR3 is 15 residues long. Germline assignment: CDR1 SGHTA and CDR2 FQGTGA. V lost 2 bases to trimming and J lost 2 bases, with 10 bases between them. The CDR3 DNA reads TGTGCCAGCAGCTTAGACTACAGGGCCTACAATGAGCAGTTCTTC. Protein sequence: CASSLDYRAYNEQFF.

The chain joins TRBV6-1 to TRBJ2-1; 9 bases agree with TRBD2. The CDR3 contains 16 residues. Looked up from germline, CDR1 is MNHNS and CDR2 is SASEGT. Trimming cost V 0 bases and J 5 bases; bases outside gene matches: 5. CDR3 protein: CASSEALAGVNNEQFF. The CDR3 DNA reads TGTGCCAGCAGTGAAGCCTTAGCGGGAGTAAACAATGAGCAGTTCTTC.

The CDR3 here is CASSSRTGVTGELFF. Here the CDR3 DNA reads TGTGCCAGCAGTTCAAGGACAGGAGTCACCGGGGAGCTGTTTTTT. The chain combines TRBV28 with TRBJ2-2, with 7 positions matching TRBD1. Germline-derived CDR1 and CDR2 are MDHEN and SYDVKM. The CDR3 is 15 residues long. V was pared by 4 bases and J by 4 bases, with 6 bases of the junction left unmatched.

This clone was seen a handful of times. V gene TRBV11-3 combines with J gene TRBJ2-7; a weak D match, TRBD2 (6 bases). Germline V CDR1 and CDR2: SGHNT, YENEEA. The CDR3 totals 15 residues. The ends were cut back, 3 bases at V and 3 bases at J, with 15 bases in the middle. The CDR3 bases are TGTGCCAGCAGCTTGACAGCAGCGCGGGACTACGAGCAGTACTTC. Protein sequence: CASSLTAARDYEQYF.

This clone was found many times. CDR3 amino acids: CAISSAGTSTTEQFF. The DNA for the CDR3 is TGTGCCATCAGTAGTGCCGGGACTAGTACGACTGAGCAGTTCTTC. The rearrangement links TRBV10-3 to TRBJ2-1; TRBD2 aligns across 8 bases. V dropped 5 bases and J dropped 9; count of bases not matched to a gene: 12. Germline V gives CDR1 ENHRY, CDR2 SYGVKD. The CDR3 runs 15 residues.

As concerns this clone: One end of the junction fails to match germline, which may point to a read error. V gene TRBV20-1 combines with J gene TRBJ2-7; perhaps TRBD2 as D (6 bases). The CDR3 consists of 12 residues. CDR1 and CDR2 from the germline V gene are DFQATT and SNEGSKA (reference sequence). DNA of the CDR3: TGCAGCGCTAGGTCCTGGGGAGGCGAGCAGTACTTC. Translating gives CSARSWGGEQYF.

The table lists this clone with a few counts. The chain recombines TRBV11-3 with TRBJ2-3, with 7 bases fitting TRBD2. Germline V CDR1 and CDR2: SGHNT, YENEEA. V gave up 8 bases and J gave up 0 bases; unmatched junction bases: 5. There are 14 residues in the CDR3. The CDR3 here is CASAAGMSTDTQYF. The CDR3 DNA reads TGTGCCAGCGCAGCGGGGATGAGCACAGATACGCAGTATTTT. Filled out from reference TRBV11-3 and TRBJ2-3, the complete variable domain reads EAGVVQSPRYKIIEKKQPVAFWCNPISGHNTLYWYLQNLGQGPELLIRYENEEAVDDSQLPKDRFSAERLKGVDSTLKIQPAELGDSAVYLCASAAGMSTDTQYFGPGTRLTVL.

CDR3 DNA: TGTGCCAGCTTGTTAGATTTAGCGGGAAGTCCAACCGGGGAGCTGTTTTTT. Protein product: CASLLDLAGSPTGELFF. The chain recombines TRBV6-1 with TRBJ2-2; TRBD2 matches at 8 bases. The CDR3 runs to 17 residues. The J segment lost 5 bases and the V segment lost 8 bases, leaving 16 bases of the junction unmatched. From germline, CDR1 is MNHNS and CDR2 SASEGT.

The V and J genes are TRBV6-2 or TRBV6-3 and TRBJ1-6, with TRBD1 matching over 7 bases. The germline CDR1 and CDR2 sequences are MNHEY and SVGEGT. The trim removed 2 bases at V and 8 bases at J, leaving 6 bases unmatched. The CDR3 is made up of 15 amino acids. For the CDR3, the DNA is TGTGCCAGCAGTTACCCTGGCAGGGGGGATTCACCCCTCCACTTT. It translates to CASSYPGRGDSPLHF.

The chain joins TRBV6-5 to TRBJ1-6, with TRBD1 matching 7 bases. V was clipped by 2 bases and J by 5 bases; unmatched bases: 6. The CDR3 is 16 residues long. Per germline, CDR1 MNHEY and CDR2 SVGAGI. CDR3 loop: CASSYARGSNNSPLHF. CDR3 bases: TGTGCCAGCAGTTACGCCAGGGGGTCCAATAATTCACCCCTCCACTTT.

This clone was observed many times. The chain is built from TRBV18 and TRBJ2-1; 9 bases fit TRBD2. V lost 0 bases, J lost 3 bases, and 6 bases stayed unmatched. CDR1 KGHSH and CDR2 LQKENI come from the germline V gene. There are 17 residues in the CDR3. Here the CDR3 DNA reads TGTGCCAGCTCACCACCGCAAGCGGGAGGTGTCTACAATGAGCAGTTCTTC. This translates into CASSPPQAGGVYNEQFF.

This clone came up a few times. The rearrangement joins TRBV11-3 to TRBJ2-7; 7 bases agree with TRBD1. The V segment lost 0 bases and the J segment 5 bases; nucleotides outside the gene matches: 10. This CDR3 spans 16 amino acids. The germline V gene encodes CDR1 SGHNT and CDR2 YENEEA. The CDR3 DNA sequence: TGTGCCAGCAGCTTAGAAATGGTGACAGGGTTTAACGAGCAGTACTTC. Translating it yields CASSLEMVTGFNEQYF. Complete variable domain (other parts from reference TRBV11-3 and TRBJ2-7): EAGVVQSPRYKIIEKKQPVAFWCNPISGHNTLYWYLQNLGQGPELLIRYENEEAVDDSQLPKDRFSAERLKGVDSTLKIQPAELGDSAVYLCASSLEMVTGFNEQYFGPGTRLTVT.

This clone was detected a few times. The chain joins TRBV14 to TRBJ2-5; D might be TRBD1 (5 bases). This CDR3 has 15 residues. With 5 bases removed from V and 0 bases from J, the gap between germline ends came to 13 bases. Germline assignment: CDR1 SGHDN and CDR2 FVKESK. The CDR3 sequence: CASSYRLGYQETQYF. The CDR3 region has the DNA TGTGCCAGCAGCTACAGGCTAGGATACCAAGAGACCCAGTACTTC.

This clone showed up many times. This chain links TRBV7-2 with TRBJ1-6, with a weak D call TRBD1 (6 bases). CDR1 and CDR2 (germline): SGHTA, FQGNSA. Trimming removed 6 bases from V and 10 bases from J, with 19 bases in between. The CDR3 loop spans 15 amino acids. The CDR3 bases are TGTGCCAGCAGTCAAGGGGGGGCTAACGGATCACCCCTCCACTTT. This encodes CASSQGGANGSPLHF.